This T cell receptor beta chain was documented in a study of blood T cell repertoires in COVID-19. TCRdb keeps only in-frame clones here, not all; method: immunoSEQ multiplex PCR. The table shows 80,000 to 85,000 clones, with around 88% occurring only once. The CDR3 is 14 amino acids. The germline V and J ends were trimmed by 4 bases and 2 bases, with 9 bases remaining between them. The germline V gene encodes CDR1 SGHDN and CDR2 FVKESK. The sample consisted of peripheral blood. V gene TRBV14 combines with J gene TRBJ1-5; TRBD1 is a possible D gene (5 bases). The TCR sequence derives from a woman aged 80 or over with acute or convalescent COVID-19. The CDR3 protein is CASSRGGGNQPQHF. CDR3 coding DNA: TGTGCCAGCAGCCGCGGAGGGGGCAATCAGCCCCAGCATTTT.